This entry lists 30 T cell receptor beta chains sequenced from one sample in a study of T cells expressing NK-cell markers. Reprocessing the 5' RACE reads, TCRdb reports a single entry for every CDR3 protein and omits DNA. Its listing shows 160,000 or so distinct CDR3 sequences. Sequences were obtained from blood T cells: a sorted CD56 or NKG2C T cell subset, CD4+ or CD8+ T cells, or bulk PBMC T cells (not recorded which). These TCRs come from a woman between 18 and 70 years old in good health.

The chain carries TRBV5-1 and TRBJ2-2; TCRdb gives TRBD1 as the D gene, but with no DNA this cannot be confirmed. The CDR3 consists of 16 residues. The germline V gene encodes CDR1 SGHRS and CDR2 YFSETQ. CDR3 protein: CASSLGGTGPTGELFF.

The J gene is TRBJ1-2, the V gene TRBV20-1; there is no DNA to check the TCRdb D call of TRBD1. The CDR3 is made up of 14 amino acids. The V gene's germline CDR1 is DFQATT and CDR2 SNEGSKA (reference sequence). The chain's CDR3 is CSAFGRGAIYGYTF.

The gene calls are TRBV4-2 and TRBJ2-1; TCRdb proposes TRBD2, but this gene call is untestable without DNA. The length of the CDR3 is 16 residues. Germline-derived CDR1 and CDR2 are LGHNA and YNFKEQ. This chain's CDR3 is CASSQVLAGGRNEQFF.

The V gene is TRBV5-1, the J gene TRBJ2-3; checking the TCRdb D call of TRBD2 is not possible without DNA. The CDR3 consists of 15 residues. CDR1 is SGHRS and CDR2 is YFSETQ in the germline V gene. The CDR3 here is CASRPAAGGTDTQYF.

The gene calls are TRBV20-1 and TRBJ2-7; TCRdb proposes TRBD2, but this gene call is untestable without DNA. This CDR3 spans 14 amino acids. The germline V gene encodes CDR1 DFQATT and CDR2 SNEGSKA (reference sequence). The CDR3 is CSASAGGSGWEQYF.

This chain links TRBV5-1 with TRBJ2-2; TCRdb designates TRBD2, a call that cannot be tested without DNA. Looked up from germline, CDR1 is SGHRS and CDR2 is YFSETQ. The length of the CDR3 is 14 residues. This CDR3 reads CASSLLQRTGELFF. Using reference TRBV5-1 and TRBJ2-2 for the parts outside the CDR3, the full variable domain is KAGVTQTPRYLIKTRGQQVTLSCSPISGHRSVSWYQQTPGQGLQFLFEYFSETQRNKGNFPGRFSGRQFSNSRSEMNVSTLELGDSALYLCASSLLQRTGELFFGEGSRLTVL.

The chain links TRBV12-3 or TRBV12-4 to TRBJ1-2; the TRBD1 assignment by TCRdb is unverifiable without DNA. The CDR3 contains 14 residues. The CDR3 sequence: CASSFYQGGYGYTF.

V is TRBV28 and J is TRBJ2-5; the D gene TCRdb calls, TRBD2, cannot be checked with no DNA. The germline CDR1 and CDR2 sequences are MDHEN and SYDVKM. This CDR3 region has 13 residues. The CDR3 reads CASYGGVRETQYF.

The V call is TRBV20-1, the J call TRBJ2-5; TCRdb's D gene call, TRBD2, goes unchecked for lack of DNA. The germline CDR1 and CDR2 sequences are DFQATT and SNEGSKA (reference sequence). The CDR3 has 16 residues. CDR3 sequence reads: CSASKPLAGAKETQYF.

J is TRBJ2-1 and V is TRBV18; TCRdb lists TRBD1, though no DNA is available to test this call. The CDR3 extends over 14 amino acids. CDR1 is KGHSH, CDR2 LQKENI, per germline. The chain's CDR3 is CASSERQTYNEQFF. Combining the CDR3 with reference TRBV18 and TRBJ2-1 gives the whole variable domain NAGVMQNPRHLVRRRGQEARLRCSPMKGHSHVYWYRQLPEEGLKFMVYLQKENIIDESGMPKERFSAEFPKEGPSILRIQQVVRGDSAAYFCASSERQTYNEQFFGPGTRLTVL.

The CDR3 region is CASGRADRTNQPQHF. The rearrangement joins TRBV6-8 to TRBJ1-5; TCRdb's assignment of TRBD1 cannot be checked, as there is no DNA. There are 15 residues in the CDR3. Germline V CDR1 and CDR2: MNHGY, SAAAGT.

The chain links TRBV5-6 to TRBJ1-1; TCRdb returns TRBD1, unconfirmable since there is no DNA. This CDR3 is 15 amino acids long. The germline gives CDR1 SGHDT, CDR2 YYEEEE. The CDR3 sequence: CASSLDPGVNTEAFF.

The CDR3 loop is CASSFNRDRYTF. J is TRBJ1-2 and V is TRBV5-1; without DNA, the TCRdb call of TRBD1 cannot be checked. Germline values: CDR1 SGHRS, CDR2 YFSETQ. This CDR3 has 12 residues.

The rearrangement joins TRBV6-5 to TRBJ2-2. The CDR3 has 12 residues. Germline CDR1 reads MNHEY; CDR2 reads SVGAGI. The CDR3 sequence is CASASSTGELFF.

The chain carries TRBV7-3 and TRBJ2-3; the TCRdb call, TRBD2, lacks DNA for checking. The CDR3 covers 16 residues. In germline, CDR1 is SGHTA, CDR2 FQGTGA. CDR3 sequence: CASSKKAGGRADTQYF. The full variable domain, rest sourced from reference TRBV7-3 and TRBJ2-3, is GAGVSQTPSNKVTEKGKYVELRCDPISGHTALYWYRQSLGQGPEFLIYFQGTGAADDSGLPNDRFFAVRPEGSVSTLKIQRTERGDSAVYLCASSKKAGGRADTQYFGPGTRLTVL.

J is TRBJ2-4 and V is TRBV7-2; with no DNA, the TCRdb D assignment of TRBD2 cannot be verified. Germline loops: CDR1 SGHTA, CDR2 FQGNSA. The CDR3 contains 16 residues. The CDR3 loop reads CASSLWTSGAKNIQYF.

The CDR3 protein is CATRGSSNEQFF. This chain joins TRBV24-1 and TRBJ2-1; checking the TCRdb D call of TRBD2 is not possible without DNA. In germline, CDR1 is KGHDR, CDR2 SFDVKD. This CDR3 has 12 amino acids.

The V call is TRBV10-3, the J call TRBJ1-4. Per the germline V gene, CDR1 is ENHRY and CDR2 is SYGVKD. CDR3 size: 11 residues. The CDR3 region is CAISEGLVLFF.

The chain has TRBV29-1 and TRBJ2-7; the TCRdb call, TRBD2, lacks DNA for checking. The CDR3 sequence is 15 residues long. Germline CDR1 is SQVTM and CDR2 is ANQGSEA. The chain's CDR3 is CSVSLRLASSYEQYF.

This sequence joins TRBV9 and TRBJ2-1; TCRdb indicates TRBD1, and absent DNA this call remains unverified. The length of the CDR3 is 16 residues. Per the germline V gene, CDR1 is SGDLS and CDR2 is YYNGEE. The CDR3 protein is CASSASVGVAYNEQFF.

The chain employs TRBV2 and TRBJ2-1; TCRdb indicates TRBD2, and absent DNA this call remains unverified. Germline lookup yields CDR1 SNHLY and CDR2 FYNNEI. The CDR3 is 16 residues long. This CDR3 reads CASTKWGGVGDNEQFF.

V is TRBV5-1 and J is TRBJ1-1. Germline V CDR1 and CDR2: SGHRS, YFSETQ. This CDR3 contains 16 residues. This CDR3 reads CASSFFSSGPNTEAFF.

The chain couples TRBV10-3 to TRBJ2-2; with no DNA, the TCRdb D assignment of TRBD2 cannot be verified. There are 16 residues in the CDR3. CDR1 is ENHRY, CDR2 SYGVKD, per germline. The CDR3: CAISGLAGSTTGELFF.

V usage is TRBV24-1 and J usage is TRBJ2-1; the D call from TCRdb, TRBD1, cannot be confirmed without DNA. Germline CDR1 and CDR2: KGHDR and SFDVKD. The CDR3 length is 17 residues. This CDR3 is CATCDPAGRGSYNEQFF.

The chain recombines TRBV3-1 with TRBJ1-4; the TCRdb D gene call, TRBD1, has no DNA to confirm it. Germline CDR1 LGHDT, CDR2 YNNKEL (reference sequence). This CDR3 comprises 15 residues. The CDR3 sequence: CASSQPGTENEKLFF.

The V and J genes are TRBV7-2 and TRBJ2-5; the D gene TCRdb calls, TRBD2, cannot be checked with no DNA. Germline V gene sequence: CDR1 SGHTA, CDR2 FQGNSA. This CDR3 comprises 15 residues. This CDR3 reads CASSLEAGIRETQYF.

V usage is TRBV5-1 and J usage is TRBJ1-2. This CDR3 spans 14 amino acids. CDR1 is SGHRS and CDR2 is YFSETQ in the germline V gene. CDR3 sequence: CASSPISGPYGYTF.

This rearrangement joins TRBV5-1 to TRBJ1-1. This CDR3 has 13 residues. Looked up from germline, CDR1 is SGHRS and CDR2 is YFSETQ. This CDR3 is CASSLYDGTEAFF.

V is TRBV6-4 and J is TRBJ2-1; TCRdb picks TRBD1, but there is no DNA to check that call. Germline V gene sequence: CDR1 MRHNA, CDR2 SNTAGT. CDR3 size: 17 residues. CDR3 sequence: CASSDFKQGIGVNEQFF.

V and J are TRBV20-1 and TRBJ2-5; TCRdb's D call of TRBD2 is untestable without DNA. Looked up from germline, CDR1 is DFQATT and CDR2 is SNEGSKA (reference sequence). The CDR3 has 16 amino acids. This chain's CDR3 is CSAPETYSGSGETQYF.